This record covers a single TCR beta chain. The antigen is undetermined. Produced via immunoSEQ multiplex PCR; TCRdb's table is partial and in-frame only. The sample yields around 6,000 clones, 95% to 98% seen once. The data originate from a study of T cell clonotyping in hematopoietic cell transplantation. Indicated time point: recipient sample about 28 days before transplant, after cytoreduction. Study results and limitations: Recipient TCR diversity dropped after transplant; expanded clonotypes rose from day 30 to 180. Few recipient clonotypes overlapped donors; over 95% were de novo at given depth.

Trimming removed 6 bases at V and 11 bases at J, with 19 bases between. The CDR3 contains 13 residues. Germline-derived CDR1 and CDR2 are MNHEY and SMNVEV (reference sequence). The receptor was isolated from an older man with acute myeloid leukemia. Some clones in this sample may be carry-over from other donors' samples. Sequences were derived from peripheral blood mononuclear cells, sampled before stem cell transplant. The rearrangement joins TRBV27 to TRBJ1-1, with D tentatively TRBD1 (5 bases). Here the CDR3 reads CASSPRGGGGAFF. For the CDR3, the DNA is TGTGCCAGCAGCCCCCGCGGCGGGGGAGGTGCTTTCTTT.